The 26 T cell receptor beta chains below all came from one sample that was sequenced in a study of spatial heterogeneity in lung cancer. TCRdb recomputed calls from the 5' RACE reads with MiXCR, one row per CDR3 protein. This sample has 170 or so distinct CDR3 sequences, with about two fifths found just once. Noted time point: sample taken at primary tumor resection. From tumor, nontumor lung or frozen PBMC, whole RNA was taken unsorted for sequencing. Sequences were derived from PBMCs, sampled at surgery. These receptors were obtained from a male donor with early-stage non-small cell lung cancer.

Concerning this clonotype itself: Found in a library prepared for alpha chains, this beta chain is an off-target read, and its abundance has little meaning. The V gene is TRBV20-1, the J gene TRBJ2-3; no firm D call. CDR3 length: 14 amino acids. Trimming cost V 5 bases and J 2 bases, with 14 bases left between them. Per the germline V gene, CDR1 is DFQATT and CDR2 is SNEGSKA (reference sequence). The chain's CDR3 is CSAQSGPPTDTQYF. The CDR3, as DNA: TGCAGTGCTCAATCCGGGCCCCCCACAGATACGCAGTATTTT.

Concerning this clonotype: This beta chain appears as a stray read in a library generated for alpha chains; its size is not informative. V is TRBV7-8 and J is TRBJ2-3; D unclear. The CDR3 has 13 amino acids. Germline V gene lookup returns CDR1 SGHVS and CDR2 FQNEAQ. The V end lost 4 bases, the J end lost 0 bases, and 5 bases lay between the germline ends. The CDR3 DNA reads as TGTGCCAGCAGCTACCCGAGCACAGATACGCAGTATTTT. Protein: CASSYPSTDTQYF.

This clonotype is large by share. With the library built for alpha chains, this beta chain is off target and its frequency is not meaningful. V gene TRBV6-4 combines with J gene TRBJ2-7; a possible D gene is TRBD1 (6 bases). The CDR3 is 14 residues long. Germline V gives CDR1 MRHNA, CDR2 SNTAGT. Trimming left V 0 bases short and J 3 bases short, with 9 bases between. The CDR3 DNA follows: TGTGCCAGCAGTGACTCGGCAGGGGACTACGAGCAGTACTTC. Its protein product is CASSDSAGDYEQYF.

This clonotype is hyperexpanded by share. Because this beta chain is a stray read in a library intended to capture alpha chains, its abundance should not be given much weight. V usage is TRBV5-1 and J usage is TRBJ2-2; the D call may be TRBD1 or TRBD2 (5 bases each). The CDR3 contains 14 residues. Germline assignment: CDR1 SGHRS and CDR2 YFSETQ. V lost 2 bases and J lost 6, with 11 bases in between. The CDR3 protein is CASSFTGLPGELFF. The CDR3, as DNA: TGCGCCAGCAGCTTTACGGGGCTCCCCGGGGAGCTGTTTTTT.

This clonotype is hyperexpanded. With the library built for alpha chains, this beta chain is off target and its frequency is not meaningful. CDR3 sequence: CATSAAGYTGELFF. The CDR3 DNA sequence: TGTGCCACCAGTGCGGCGGGCTACACCGGGGAGCTGTTTTTT. The V call is TRBV24-1, the J call TRBJ2-2; maybe TRBD2 (5 bases). Germline V gene data show CDR1 as KGHDR and CDR2 as SFDVKD. The CDR3 is 14 amino acids. The V and J ends lost 5 bases and 3 bases respectively, with 9 bases between them.

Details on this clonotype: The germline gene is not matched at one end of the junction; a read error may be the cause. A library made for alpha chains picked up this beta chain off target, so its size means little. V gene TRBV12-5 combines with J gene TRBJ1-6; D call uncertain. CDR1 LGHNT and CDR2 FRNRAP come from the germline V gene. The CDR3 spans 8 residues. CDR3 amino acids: CPRPPLHF. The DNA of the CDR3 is TGCCCCAGGCCACCCCTCCACTTT.

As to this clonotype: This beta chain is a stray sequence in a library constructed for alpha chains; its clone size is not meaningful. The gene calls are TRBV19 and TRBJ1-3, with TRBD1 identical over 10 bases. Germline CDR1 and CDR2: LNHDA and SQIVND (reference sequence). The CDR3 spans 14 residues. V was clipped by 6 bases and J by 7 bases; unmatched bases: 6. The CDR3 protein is CASSPGTGANTIYF. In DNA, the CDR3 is TGTGCCAGTAGCCCCGGGACAGGGGCCAACACCATATATTTT.

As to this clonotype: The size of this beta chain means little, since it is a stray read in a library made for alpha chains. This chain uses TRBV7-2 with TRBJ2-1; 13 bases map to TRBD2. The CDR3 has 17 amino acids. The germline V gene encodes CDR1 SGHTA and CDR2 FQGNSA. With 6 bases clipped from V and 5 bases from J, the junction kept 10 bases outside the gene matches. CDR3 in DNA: TGTGCCAGCAGATCCTGGGGGACTAGCGGGACCCACAATGAGCAGTTCTTC. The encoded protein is CASRSWGTSGTHNEQFF.

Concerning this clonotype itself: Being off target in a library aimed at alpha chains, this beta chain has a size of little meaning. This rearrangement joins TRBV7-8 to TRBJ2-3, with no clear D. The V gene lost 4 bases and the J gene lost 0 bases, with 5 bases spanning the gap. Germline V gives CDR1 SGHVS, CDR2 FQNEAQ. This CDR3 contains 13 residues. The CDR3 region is CASSSPSTDTQYF. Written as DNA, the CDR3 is TGTGCCAGCAGCTCCCCGAGCACAGATACGCAGTATTTT.

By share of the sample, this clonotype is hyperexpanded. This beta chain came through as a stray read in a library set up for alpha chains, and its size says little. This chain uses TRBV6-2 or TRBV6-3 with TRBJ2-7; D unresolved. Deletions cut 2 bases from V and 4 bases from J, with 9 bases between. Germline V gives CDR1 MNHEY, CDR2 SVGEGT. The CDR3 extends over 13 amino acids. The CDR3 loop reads CASSYGVEYEQYF. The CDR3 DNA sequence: TGTGCCAGCAGTTACGGGGTTGAATACGAGCAGTACTTC.

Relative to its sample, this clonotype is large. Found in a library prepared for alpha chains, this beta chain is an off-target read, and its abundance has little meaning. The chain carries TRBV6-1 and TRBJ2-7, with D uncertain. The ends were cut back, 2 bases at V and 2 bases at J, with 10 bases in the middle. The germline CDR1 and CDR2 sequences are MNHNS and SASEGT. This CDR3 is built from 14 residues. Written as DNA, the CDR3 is TGTGCCAGCAGTGAATTTAAGGCAACCTACGAGCAGTACTTC. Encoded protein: CASSEFKATYEQYF.

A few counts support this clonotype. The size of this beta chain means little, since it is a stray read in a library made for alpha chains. CDR3 nucleotides: TGTGCCAGCATCCAGGGACAGGGGGCTACTGGAAACACCATATATTTT. It encodes CASIQGQGATGNTIYF. The chain links TRBV5-5 to TRBJ1-3; the match to TRBD1 covers 12 bases. The junction had 6 bases not matched to a gene; V was cut back by 6 bases and J by 2 bases. This CDR3 contains 16 residues. Per the germline V gene, CDR1 is SGHKS and CDR2 is YYEKEE (reference sequence).

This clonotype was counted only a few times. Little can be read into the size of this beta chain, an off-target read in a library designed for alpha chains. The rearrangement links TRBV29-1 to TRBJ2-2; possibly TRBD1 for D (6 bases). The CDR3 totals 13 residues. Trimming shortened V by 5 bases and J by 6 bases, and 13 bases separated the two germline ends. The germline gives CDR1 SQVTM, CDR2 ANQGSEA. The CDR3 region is CSVWGRGSGELFF. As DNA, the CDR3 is TGCAGCGTTTGGGGCAGGGGATCCGGGGAGCTGTTTTTT.

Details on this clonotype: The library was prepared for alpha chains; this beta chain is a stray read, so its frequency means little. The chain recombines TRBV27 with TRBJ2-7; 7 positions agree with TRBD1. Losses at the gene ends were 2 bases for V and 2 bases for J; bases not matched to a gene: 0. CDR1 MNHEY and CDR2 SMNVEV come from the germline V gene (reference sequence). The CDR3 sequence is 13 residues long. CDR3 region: CASSLTGAYEQYV. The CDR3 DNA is TGTGCCAGCAGTTTAACAGGGGCCTACGAGCAGTACGTC.

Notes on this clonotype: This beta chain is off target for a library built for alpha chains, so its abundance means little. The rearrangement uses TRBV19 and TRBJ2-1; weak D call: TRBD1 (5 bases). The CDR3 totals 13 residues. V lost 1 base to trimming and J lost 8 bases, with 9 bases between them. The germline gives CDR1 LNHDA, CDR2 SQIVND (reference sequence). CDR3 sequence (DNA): TGTGCCAGTAGTATAGCAGGGTTCGATGAGCAGTTCTTC. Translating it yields CASSIAGFDEQFF.

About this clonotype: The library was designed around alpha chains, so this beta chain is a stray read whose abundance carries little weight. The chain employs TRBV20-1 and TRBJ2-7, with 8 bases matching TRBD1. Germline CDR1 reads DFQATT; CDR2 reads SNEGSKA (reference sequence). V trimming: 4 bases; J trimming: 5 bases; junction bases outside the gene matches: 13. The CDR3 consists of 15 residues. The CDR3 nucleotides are TGCAGTGCTATAGAGGGACAGGACCCCCGAGACGAGCAGTACTTC. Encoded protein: CSAIEGQDPRDEQYF.

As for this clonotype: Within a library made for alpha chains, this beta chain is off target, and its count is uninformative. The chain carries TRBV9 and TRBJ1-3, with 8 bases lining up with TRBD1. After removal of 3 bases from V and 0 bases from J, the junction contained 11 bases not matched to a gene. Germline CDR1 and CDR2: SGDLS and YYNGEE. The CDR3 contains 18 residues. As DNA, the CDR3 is TGTGCCAGCAGCGACCCGACAGGGGAACAGAGCTCTGGAAACACCATATATTTT. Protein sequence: CASSDPTGEQSSGNTIYF.

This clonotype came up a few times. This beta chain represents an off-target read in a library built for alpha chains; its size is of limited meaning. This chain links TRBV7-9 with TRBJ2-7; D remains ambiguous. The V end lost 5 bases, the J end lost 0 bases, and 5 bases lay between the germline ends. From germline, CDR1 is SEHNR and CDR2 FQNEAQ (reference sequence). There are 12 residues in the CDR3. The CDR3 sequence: CASSRSSYEQYF. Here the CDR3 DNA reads TGTGCCAGCAGCCGATCCTCCTACGAGCAGTACTTC.

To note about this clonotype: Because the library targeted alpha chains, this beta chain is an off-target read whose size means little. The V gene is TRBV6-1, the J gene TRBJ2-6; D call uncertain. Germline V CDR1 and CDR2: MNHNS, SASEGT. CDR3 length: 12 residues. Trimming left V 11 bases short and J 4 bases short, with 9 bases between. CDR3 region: CASQEGANVLTF. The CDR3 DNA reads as TGTGCCTCCCAGGAGGGGGCCAACGTCCTGACTTTC.

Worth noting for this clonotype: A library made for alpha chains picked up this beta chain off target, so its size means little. CDR3 sequence: CASSEMPHTGEKLFF. CDR3 nucleotides: TGTGCCAGCAGTGAAATGCCTCATACCGGTGAAAAACTGTTTTTT. The chain uses TRBV6-1 and TRBJ1-4, with D hard to call. Germline lookup yields CDR1 MNHNS and CDR2 SASEGT. The CDR3 contains 15 residues. Trimming cost V 2 bases and J 7 bases, with 14 bases left between them.

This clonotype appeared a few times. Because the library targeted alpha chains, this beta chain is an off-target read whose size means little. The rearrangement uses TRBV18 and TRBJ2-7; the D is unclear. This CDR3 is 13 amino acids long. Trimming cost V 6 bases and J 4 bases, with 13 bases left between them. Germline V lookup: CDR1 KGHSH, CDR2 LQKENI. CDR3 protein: CASSTERAYEQYF. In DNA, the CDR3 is TGTGCCAGCTCGACTGAAAGGGCTTACGAGCAGTACTTC.

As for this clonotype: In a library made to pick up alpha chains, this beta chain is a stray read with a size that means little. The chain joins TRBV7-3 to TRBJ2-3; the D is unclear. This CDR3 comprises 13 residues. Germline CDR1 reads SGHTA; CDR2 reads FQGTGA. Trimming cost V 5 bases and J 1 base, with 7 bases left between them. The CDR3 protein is CASSQVGTDTQYF. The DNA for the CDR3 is TGTGCCAGCAGCCAGGTGGGCACAGATACGCAGTATTTT.

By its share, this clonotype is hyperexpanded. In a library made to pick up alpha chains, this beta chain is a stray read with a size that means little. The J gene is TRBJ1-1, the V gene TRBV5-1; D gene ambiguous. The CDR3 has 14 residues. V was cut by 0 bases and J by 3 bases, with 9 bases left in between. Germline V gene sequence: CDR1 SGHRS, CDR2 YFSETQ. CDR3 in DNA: TGCGCCAGCAGCTTGGTCTCGTCGGACACTGAAGCTTTCTTT. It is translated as CASSLVSSDTEAFF.

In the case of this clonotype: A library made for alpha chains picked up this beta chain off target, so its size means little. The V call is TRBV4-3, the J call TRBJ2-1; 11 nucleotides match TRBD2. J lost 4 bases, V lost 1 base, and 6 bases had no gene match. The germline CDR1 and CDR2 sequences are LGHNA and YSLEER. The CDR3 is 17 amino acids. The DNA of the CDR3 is TGCGCCAGCAGCCAAGGTCGTATAGCGGGGGGGTACAATGAGCAGTTCTTC. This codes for CASSQGRIAGGYNEQFF.

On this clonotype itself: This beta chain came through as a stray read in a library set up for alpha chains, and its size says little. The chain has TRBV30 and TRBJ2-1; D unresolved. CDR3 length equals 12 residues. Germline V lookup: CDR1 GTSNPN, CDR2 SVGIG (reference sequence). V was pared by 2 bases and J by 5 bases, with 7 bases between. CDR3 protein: CAWSHMNNEQFF. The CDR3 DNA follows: TGTGCCTGGAGTCACATGAACAATGAGCAGTTCTTC.

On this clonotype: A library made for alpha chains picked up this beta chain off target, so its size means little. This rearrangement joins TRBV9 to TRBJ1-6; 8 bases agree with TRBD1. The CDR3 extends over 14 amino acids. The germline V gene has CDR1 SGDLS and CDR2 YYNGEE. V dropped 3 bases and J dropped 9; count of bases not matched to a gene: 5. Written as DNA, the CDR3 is TGTGCCAGCAGCGAGGACAGGGTTTTTTCACCCCTCCACTTT. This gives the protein CASSEDRVFSPLHF.